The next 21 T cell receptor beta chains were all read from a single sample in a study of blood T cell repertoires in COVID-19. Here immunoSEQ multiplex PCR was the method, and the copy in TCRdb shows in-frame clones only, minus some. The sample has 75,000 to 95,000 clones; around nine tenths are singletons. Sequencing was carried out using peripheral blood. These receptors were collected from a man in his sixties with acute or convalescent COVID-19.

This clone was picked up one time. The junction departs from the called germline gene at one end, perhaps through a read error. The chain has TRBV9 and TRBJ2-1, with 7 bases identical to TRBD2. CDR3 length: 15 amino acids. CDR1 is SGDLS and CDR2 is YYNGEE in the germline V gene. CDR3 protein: CASSPGGALENERFF. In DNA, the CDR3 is TGTGCCAGCAGCCCGGGAGGCGCCCTCGAGAATGAGCGGTTCTTC.

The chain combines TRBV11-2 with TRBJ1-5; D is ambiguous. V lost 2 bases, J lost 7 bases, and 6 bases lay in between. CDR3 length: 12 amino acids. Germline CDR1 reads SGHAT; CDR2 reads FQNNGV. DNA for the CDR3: TGTGCCAGCAGCTTATCGGGGCAGCCCCAGCATTTT. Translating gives CASSLSGQPQHF.

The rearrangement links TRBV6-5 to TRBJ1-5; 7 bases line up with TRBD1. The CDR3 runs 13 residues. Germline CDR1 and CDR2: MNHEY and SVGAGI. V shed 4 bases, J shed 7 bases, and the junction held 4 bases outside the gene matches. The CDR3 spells CASSSGGGQPQHF. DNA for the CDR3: TGTGCCAGCAGTTCGGGAGGGGGCCAGCCCCAGCATTTT.

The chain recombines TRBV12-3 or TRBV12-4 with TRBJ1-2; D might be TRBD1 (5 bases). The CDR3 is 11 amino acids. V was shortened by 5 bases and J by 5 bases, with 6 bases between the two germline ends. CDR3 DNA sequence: TGTGCCAGCAGTCGACAGTATGGCTACACCTTC. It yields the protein CASSRQYGYTF.

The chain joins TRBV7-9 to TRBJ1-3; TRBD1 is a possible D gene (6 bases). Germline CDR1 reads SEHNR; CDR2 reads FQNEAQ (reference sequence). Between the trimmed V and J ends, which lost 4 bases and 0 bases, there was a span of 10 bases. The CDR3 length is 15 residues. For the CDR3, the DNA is TGTGCCAGCAGCTCACAGGGTGACTCTGGAAACACCATATATTTT. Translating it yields CASSSQGDSGNTIYF.

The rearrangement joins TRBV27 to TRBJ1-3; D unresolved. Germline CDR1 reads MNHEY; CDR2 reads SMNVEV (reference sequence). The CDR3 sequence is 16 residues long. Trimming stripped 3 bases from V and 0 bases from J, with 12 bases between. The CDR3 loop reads CASSFDIQSSGNTIYF. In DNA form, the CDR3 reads TGTGCCAGCAGTTTTGACATTCAAAGCTCTGGAAACACCATATATTTT.

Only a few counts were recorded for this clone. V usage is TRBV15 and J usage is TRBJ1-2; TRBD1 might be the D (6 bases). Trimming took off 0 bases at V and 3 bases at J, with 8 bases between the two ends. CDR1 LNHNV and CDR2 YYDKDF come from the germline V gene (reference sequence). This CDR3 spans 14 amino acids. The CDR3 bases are TGTGCCACCAGCAGAGATCCAGGGGACTATGGCTACACCTTC. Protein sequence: CATSRDPGDYGYTF.

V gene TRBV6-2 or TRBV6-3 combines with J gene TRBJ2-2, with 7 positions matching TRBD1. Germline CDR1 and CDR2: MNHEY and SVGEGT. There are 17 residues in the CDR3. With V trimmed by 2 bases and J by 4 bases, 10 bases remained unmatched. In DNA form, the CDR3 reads TGTGCCAGCAGTTACCCCCCAAGGGGGCGAGGCACCGGGGAGCTGTTTTTT. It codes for CASSYPPRGRGTGELFF.

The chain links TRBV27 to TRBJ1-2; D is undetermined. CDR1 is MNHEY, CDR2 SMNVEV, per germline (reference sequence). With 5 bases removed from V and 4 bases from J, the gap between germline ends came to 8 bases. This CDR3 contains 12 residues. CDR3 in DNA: TGTGCCAGCAGTCCGGAGGGCTATGGCTACACCTTC. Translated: CASSPEGYGYTF.

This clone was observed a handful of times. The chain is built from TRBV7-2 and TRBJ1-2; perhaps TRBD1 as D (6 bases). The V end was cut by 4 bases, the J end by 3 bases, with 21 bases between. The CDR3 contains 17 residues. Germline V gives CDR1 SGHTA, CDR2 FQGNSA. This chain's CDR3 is CASSSKGQGRGYYGYTF. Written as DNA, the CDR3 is TGTGCCAGCAGCTCGAAAGGGCAGGGGAGGGGGTACTATGGCTACACCTTC.

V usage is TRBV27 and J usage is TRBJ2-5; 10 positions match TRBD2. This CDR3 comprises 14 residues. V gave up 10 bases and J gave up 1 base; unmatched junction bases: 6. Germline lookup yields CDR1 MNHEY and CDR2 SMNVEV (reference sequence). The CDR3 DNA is TGTGCCATCCTTAGCGGGGGGTTCCAAGAGACCCAGTACTTC. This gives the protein CAILSGGFQETQYF.

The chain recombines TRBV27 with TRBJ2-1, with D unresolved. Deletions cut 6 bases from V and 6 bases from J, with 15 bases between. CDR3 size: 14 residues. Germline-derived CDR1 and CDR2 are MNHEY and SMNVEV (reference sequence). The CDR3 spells CASSPIARSNEQFF. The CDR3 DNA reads TGTGCCAGCAGCCCGATCGCCCGGAGCAATGAGCAGTTCTTC.

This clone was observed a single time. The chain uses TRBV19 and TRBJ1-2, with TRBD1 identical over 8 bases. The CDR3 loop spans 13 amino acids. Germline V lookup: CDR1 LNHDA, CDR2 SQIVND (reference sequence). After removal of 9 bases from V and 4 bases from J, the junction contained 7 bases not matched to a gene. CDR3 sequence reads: CASADREIYGYTF. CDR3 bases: TGTGCCAGCGCGGACAGGGAAATCTATGGCTACACCTTC.

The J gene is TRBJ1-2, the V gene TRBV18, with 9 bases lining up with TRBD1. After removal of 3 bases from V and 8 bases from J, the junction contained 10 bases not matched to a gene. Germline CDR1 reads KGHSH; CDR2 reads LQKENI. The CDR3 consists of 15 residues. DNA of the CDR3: TGTGCCAGCTCACCTACAGGGGGCGCTTTTGAAGGCTACACCTTC. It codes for CASSPTGGAFEGYTF.

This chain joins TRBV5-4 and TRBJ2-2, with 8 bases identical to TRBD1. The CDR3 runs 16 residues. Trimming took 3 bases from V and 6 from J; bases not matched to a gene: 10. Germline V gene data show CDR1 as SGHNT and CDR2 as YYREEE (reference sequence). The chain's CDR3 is CASSSPGGARAGELFF. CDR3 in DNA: TGTGCCAGCAGCTCACCAGGGGGCGCGCGGGCCGGGGAGCTGTTTTTT.

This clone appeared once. The CDR3 bases are TGCGCCAGCAGTCCCTCCGGGGGACAGATTCCTTTTAGCTACACCTTC. Residues: CASSPSGGQIPFSYTF. The rearrangement joins TRBV23-1 to TRBJ1-2; 7 bases are shared with TRBD1. TRBV23-1 qualifies as an ORF whose function is uncertain. V lost 4 bases and J lost 9; bases outside the gene matches: 17. The CDR3 consists of 16 residues.

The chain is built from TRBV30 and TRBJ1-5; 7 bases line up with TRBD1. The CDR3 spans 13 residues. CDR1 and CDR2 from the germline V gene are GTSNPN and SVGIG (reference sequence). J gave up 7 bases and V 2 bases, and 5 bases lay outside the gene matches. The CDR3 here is CAWSRDSVQPQHF. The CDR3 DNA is TGTGCCTGGAGTCGGGACAGCGTACAGCCCCAGCATTTT. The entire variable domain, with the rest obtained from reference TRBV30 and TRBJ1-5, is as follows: SQTIHQWPATLVQPVGSPLSLECTVEGTSNPNLYWYRQAAGRGLQLLFYSVGIGQISSEVPQNLSASRPQDRQFILSSKKLLLSDSGFYLCAWSRDSVQPQHFGDGTRLSIL.

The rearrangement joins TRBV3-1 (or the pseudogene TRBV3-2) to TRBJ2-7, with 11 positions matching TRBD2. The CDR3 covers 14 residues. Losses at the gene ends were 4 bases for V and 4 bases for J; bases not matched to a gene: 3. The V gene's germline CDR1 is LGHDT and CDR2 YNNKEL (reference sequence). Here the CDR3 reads CASSPSGGLYEQYF. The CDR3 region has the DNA TGTGCCAGCAGCCCTAGCGGGGGGTTGTACGAGCAGTACTTC.

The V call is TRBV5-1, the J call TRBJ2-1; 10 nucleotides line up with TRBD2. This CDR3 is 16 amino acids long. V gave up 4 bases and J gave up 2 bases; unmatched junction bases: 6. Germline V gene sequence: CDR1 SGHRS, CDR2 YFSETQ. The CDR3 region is CASSEWTSGAYNEQFF. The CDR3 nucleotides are TGCGCCAGCAGCGAATGGACTAGCGGTGCCTACAATGAGCAGTTCTTC.

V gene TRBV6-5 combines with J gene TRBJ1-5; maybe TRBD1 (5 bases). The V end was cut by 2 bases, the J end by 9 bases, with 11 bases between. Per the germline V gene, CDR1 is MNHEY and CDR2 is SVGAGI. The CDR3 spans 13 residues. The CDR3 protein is CASSYGGGGPQHF. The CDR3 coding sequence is TGTGCCAGCAGTTACGGCGGGGGGGGGCCCCAGCATTTT.

This chain's CDR3 is CASSVGGVGGRGSGNTIYF. The CDR3 region has the DNA TGTGCCAGCAGCGTAGGGGGAGTAGGGGGAAGAGGCTCTGGAAACACCATATATTTT. The chain has TRBV9 and TRBJ1-3; D is perhaps TRBD1 (6 bases). The V and J ends lost 0 bases and 0 bases respectively, with 19 bases between them. This CDR3 contains 19 residues. The germline CDR1 and CDR2 sequences are SGDLS and YYNGEE.